Shown below are 18 T cell receptor beta chains from a single sample sequenced in a study of response to subunit inactivated influenza vaccine. MiXCR was run by TCRdb on the RT-PCR reads, yielding one entry per CDR3 protein. The table has 150,000 to 200,000 distinct CDR3 sequences, around 10% seen once. Material: CD8+ T cells sorted from PBMCs, obtained approximately 25 months after vaccination. These TCRs come from a man between 50 and 69 years old who received an inactivated influenza vaccine.

This clonotype has just a few counts. This sequence joins TRBV6-5 and TRBJ2-3, with a tentative D call TRBD2 (6 bases). Trimming cost V 1 base and J 0 bases, with 8 bases left between them. The CDR3 extends over 15 amino acids. Germline V lookup: CDR1 MNHEY, CDR2 SVGAGI. CDR3 sequence (DNA): TGTGCCAGCAGTTACTGGAGCGGGAGCACAGATACGCAGTATTTT. Residues: CASSYWSGSTDTQYF.

The CDR3 is CASSQRVPNTGELFF. The CDR3, as DNA: TGCGCCAGCAGCCAAAGGGTCCCGAACACCGGGGAGCTGTTTTTT. J is TRBJ2-2 and V is TRBV4-1; D not resolved. Germline-derived CDR1 and CDR2 are MGHRA and YSYEKL. The V gene lost 2 bases and the J gene lost 0 bases, with 7 bases spanning the gap. This CDR3 spans 15 amino acids.

This rearrangement joins TRBV27 to TRBJ2-7; D assignment may be TRBD1 or TRBD2 (5 bases each). Per the germline V gene, CDR1 is MNHEY and CDR2 is SMNVEV (reference sequence). The CDR3 is 13 residues long. Trimming removed 3 bases from V and 5 bases from J, with 11 bases in between. CDR3 nucleotide sequence: TGTGCCAGCAGTTTCCGGGGCCTCGACGAGCAGTACTTC. It is translated as CASSFRGLDEQYF.

This clonotype appeared a few times. The gene calls are TRBV6-2 or TRBV6-3 and TRBJ2-3; 9 bases agree with TRBD1. The CDR3 runs 15 residues. The J segment lost 6 bases and the V segment lost 8 bases, leaving 12 bases of the junction unmatched. The germline V gene has CDR1 MNHEY and CDR2 SVGEGT. CDR3 sequence (DNA): TGTGCCAGCGGGGAATCCGGGACAGGGTCCGATACGCAGTATTTT. Translation gives CASGESGTGSDTQYF.

The chain couples TRBV7-8 to TRBJ2-3; 12 nucleotides agree with TRBD2. This CDR3 is 18 amino acids long. The J segment lost 3 bases and the V segment lost 6 bases, leaving 13 bases of the junction unmatched. The V gene's germline CDR1 is SGHVS and CDR2 FQNEAQ. CDR3 region: CASSWDVKTSGRTDTQYF. The DNA of the CDR3 is TGTGCCAGCAGTTGGGACGTTAAGACTAGCGGGAGAACAGATACGCAGTATTTT.

The rearrangement links TRBV19 to TRBJ2-1, with 10 positions matching TRBD2. Germline V CDR1 and CDR2: LNHDA, SQIVND (reference sequence). This CDR3 is 17 amino acids long. Losses at the gene ends were 4 bases for V and 6 bases for J; bases not matched to a gene: 12. The CDR3 coding sequence is TGTGCCAGTAGTAGCACTAGCGGGGAGAAACCTCCCAATGAGCAGTTCTTC. This translates into CASSSTSGEKPPNEQFF.

A few counts support this clonotype. The chain carries TRBV6-1 and TRBJ2-5, with D possibly matching TRBD2 (5 bases). V lost 6 bases to trimming and J lost 1 base, with 18 bases between them. Looked up from germline, CDR1 is MNHNS and CDR2 is SASEGT. The CDR3 runs to 16 residues. The CDR3 coding sequence is TGTGCCAGCAGCCACGGAGTAGCGAGCTTCCAAGAGACCCAGTACTTC. Translated: CASSHGVASFQETQYF.

The V gene is TRBV13, the J gene TRBJ2-7, with D possibly matching TRBD2 (5 bases). The V gene's germline CDR1 is PRHDT and CDR2 FYEKMQ (reference sequence). The CDR3 has 12 residues. The V gene lost 5 bases and the J gene lost 3 bases, with 8 bases spanning the gap. The CDR3 loop reads CASSAGNYEQYF. CDR3 in DNA: TGTGCCAGCAGCGCGGGCAACTACGAGCAGTACTTC.

A few counts support this clonotype. This chain joins TRBV6-1 and TRBJ1-1; TRBD1 might be the D (6 bases). V was shortened by 5 bases and J by 0 bases, with 13 bases between the two germline ends. There are 15 residues in the CDR3. Germline assignment: CDR1 MNHNS and CDR2 SASEGT. The CDR3 sequence: CASSPSQGLNTEAFF. CDR3 in DNA: TGTGCCAGCAGTCCGTCACAGGGCCTGAACACTGAAGCTTTCTTT.

This clonotype has a handful of counts. This rearrangement joins TRBV14 to TRBJ2-1, with D unresolved. The CDR3 has 15 amino acids. The V gene's germline CDR1 is SGHDN and CDR2 FVKESK. Trimming removed 4 bases at V and 4 bases at J, with 14 bases between. The CDR3 protein is CASSLRKGSYNEQFF. The CDR3 region has the DNA TGTGCCAGCAGCCTTCGAAAGGGATCTTACAATGAGCAGTTCTTC.

This clonotype turned up a few times. V usage is TRBV25-1 and J usage is TRBJ1-3, with D perhaps matching TRBD1 (6 bases). There are 13 residues in the CDR3. Germline V gives CDR1 MGHDK, CDR2 SYGVNS. The germline V and J ends were trimmed by 4 bases and 4 bases, with 8 bases remaining between them. CDR3 sequence (DNA): TGTGCCAGCAGTGCAGGGGTAGGAAACACCATATATTTT. As protein: CASSAGVGNTIYF.

This clonotype was recorded many times. This rearrangement joins TRBV7-8 to TRBJ2-7, with TRBD2 matching over 7 bases. The CDR3 totals 15 residues. Germline V gene lookup returns CDR1 SGHVS and CDR2 FQNEAQ. V trimming: 2 bases; J trimming: 6 bases; junction bases outside the gene matches: 10. In DNA form, the CDR3 reads TGTGCCAGCAGCTTACCAGCGGGATGGGGACCCGAGCAGTACTTC. As protein: CASSLPAGWGPEQYF.

This clonotype was seen a few times. The chain has TRBV29-1 and TRBJ2-1; TRBD2 matches at 8 bases. The CDR3 extends over 14 amino acids. The ends lost 7 bases at V and 0 bases at J; junction bases unmatched: 5. Germline CDR1 and CDR2: SQVTM and ANQGSEA. CDR3 nucleotide sequence: TGCAGCGGCAAGCGGGGGAGCTCCTACAATGAGCAGTTCTTC. It codes for CSGKRGSSYNEQFF.

This clonotype was seen a handful of times. The J gene is TRBJ2-7, the V gene TRBV4-3; 9 bases match TRBD2. The CDR3 is 14 amino acids. Trimming took 1 base from V and 3 from J; bases not matched to a gene: 1. Germline V lookup: CDR1 LGHNA, CDR2 YSLEER. CDR3 loop: CASSQGRGGYEQYF. The DNA of the CDR3 is TGCGCCAGCAGCCAAGGGCGGGGGGGCTACGAGCAGTACTTC.

This clonotype was picked up a small number of times. V is TRBV4-3 and J is TRBJ2-7; no clear D. CDR1 and CDR2 from the germline V gene are LGHNA and YSLEER. The CDR3 is made up of 14 amino acids. V was pared by 1 base and J by 5 bases, with 12 bases between. The DNA for the CDR3 is TGCGCCAGCAGCCAAGTTGGGTCAGGCCACGAGCAGTACTTC. Translated: CASSQVGSGHEQYF.

This clonotype showed up just a few times. The chain links TRBV27 to TRBJ2-7; TRBD1 is a possible D gene (5 bases). The germline V gene has CDR1 MNHEY and CDR2 SMNVEV (reference sequence). The ends were cut back, 6 bases at V and 6 bases at J, with 15 bases in the middle. The CDR3 loop spans 13 amino acids. The CDR3 bases are TGTGCCAGCAGCAAGCTAGGGGTCGGCGAGCAGTACTTC. Translating gives CASSKLGVGEQYF.

This clonotype was counted at least ten times. In DNA form, the CDR3 reads TGTGCCAGCAGCGGTGGTGGGGAGACCCAGTACTTC. Translation: CASSGGGETQYF. The chain uses TRBV7-9 and TRBJ2-5, with D hard to call. The length of the CDR3 is 12 residues. Germline V gene lookup returns CDR1 SEHNR and CDR2 FQNEAQ (reference sequence). The V end was cut by 5 bases, the J end by 5 bases, with 9 bases between.

This chain links TRBV4-3 with TRBJ1-2, with 9 bases matching TRBD1. CDR3 size: 15 residues. The ends lost 1 base at V and 2 bases at J; junction bases unmatched: 2. Germline lookup yields CDR1 LGHNA and CDR2 YSLEER. CDR3 residues: CASSQGTGANYGYTF. The CDR3 DNA follows: TGCGCCAGCAGCCAAGGGACAGGGGCAAACTATGGCTACACCTTC.